The 14 T cell receptor beta chains presented below share a single source sample, sequenced in a study of blood T cell repertoires in COVID-19. Clones were sequenced by immunoSEQ multiplex PCR, and TCRdb holds only the in-frame ones, with some missing. The table lists approximately 110,000 clones, approximately 69% of them singletons. The specimen sequenced was peripheral blood. The receptors were sampled from an elderly man with acute or convalescent COVID-19.

V and J are TRBV10-3 and TRBJ1-2, with D possibly matching TRBD1 (5 bases). The CDR3 contains 14 residues. The V gene's germline CDR1 is ENHRY and CDR2 SYGVKD. With 7 bases removed from V and 0 bases from J, the gap between germline ends came to 12 bases. CDR3 in amino acids: CAITQGAANYGYTF. The CDR3 DNA follows: TGTGCCATCACCCAGGGTGCAGCTAACTATGGCTACACCTTC.

The chain uses TRBV3-1 (or the pseudogene TRBV3-2) and TRBJ2-7; TRBD2 matches at 10 bases. The CDR3 length is 17 residues. Per germline, CDR1 LGHDT and CDR2 YNNKEL (reference sequence). Trimming removed 3 bases from V and 1 base from J; junction bases left unmatched: 9. CDR3 region: CASSHKMGAGGSYEQYF. The CDR3 region has the DNA TGTGCCAGCAGCCACAAAATGGGAGCGGGAGGGTCCTACGAGCAGTACTTC.

The chain couples TRBV29-1 to TRBJ1-4; D is possibly TRBD1 (5 bases). Trimming removed 3 bases from V and 10 bases from J, with 15 bases in between. From germline, CDR1 is SQVTM and CDR2 ANQGSEA. The CDR3 is 13 amino acids. CDR3 protein: CSVDTRGAGKLFF. The CDR3, as DNA: TGCAGCGTTGATACGAGGGGAGCGGGAAAACTGTTTTTT.

The rearrangement links TRBV9 to TRBJ1-2; perhaps TRBD1 as D (6 bases). Germline assignment: CDR1 SGDLS and CDR2 YYNGEE. The CDR3 extends over 11 amino acids. V was shortened by 4 bases and J by 8 bases, with 9 bases between the two germline ends. CDR3 residues: CASSLGQGYTF. The CDR3 DNA sequence: TGTGCCAGCAGCCTTGGACAGGGCTACACCTTC.

The chain couples TRBV2 to TRBJ2-1; the D is unclear. The ends were cut back, 4 bases at V and 5 bases at J, with 6 bases in the middle. CDR1 is SNHLY, CDR2 FYNNEI, per germline. This CDR3 spans 12 amino acids. The CDR3 loop reads CASSGQDNEQFF. The CDR3 nucleotides read TGTGCCAGCAGTGGTCAGGACAATGAGCAGTTCTTC.

The V and J genes are TRBV9 and TRBJ2-7, with 10 bases matching TRBD1. The CDR3 contains 14 residues. Germline V gene lookup returns CDR1 SGDLS and CDR2 YYNGEE. Trimming cost V 3 bases and J 3 bases; bases outside gene matches: 3. CDR3 sequence: CASSAGTGDYEQYF. In nucleotides, the CDR3 is TGTGCCAGCAGCGCTGGGACAGGGGACTACGAGCAGTACTTC.

This clone has more than one count but fewer than ten. The rearrangement uses TRBV2 and TRBJ2-3; TRBD2 is a possible D gene (5 bases). V dropped 2 bases and J dropped 1 base, with 10 bases sitting between them. Germline V gene lookup returns CDR1 SNHLY and CDR2 FYNNEI. CDR3 size: 15 residues. As DNA, the CDR3 is TGTGCCAGCAGTGAACTAAGGACTGGCACAGATACGCAGTATTTT. It yields the protein CASSELRTGTDTQYF.

The chain has TRBV15 and TRBJ2-3; 9 bases match TRBD1. With 0 bases clipped from V and 0 bases from J, the junction kept 7 bases outside the gene matches. CDR1 and CDR2 (germline): LNHNV, YYDKDF (reference sequence). The CDR3 consists of 18 residues. CDR3 in amino acids: CATSRDRGTGISTDTQYF. DNA for the CDR3: TGTGCCACCAGCAGAGATCGCGGGACAGGGATTAGCACAGATACGCAGTATTTT.

This clone turned up a few times. The chain is built from TRBV11-2 and TRBJ2-7; TRBD2 matches at 7 bases. The CDR3 sequence is 14 residues long. Germline values: CDR1 SGHAT, CDR2 FQNNGV. J lost 2 bases, V lost 2 bases, and 3 bases had no gene match. In DNA form, the CDR3 reads TGTGCCAGCAGCTTAATCGGGGGGACCTACGAGCAGTACTTC. Residues: CASSLIGGTYEQYF. Based on the CDR3 plus reference TRBV11-2 and TRBJ2-7, the full variable domain is EAGVAQSPRYKIIEKRQSVAFWCNPISGHATLYWYQQILGQGPKLLIQFQNNGVVDDSQLPKDRFSAERLKGVDSTLKIQPAKLEDSAVYLCASSLIGGTYEQYFGPGTRLTVT.

J is TRBJ1-2 and V is TRBV27; 9 bases fit TRBD1. The junction had 9 bases not matched to a gene; V was cut back by 5 bases and J by 8 bases. The CDR3 runs 14 residues. CDR1 is MNHEY, CDR2 SMNVEV, per germline (reference sequence). CDR3 coding DNA: TGTGCCAGCAGTACCGGGACAGGGCCTAGAGGCTACACCTTC. Amino acids: CASSTGTGPRGYTF.

The chain couples TRBV13 to TRBJ2-7, with 8 bases identical to TRBD1. The CDR3 runs to 15 residues. The germline V gene has CDR1 PRHDT and CDR2 FYEKMQ (reference sequence). V was clipped by 6 bases and J by 3 bases; unmatched bases: 10. CDR3 coding DNA: TGTGCCAGCAGGCACAGGGGGGCCCTCAACTACGAGCAGTACTTC. This sequence encodes CASRHRGALNYEQYF.

This clone has only a few counts. The rearrangement joins TRBV4-2 to TRBJ2-5; a weak D match, TRBD1 (5 bases). Germline V gene data show CDR1 as LGHNA and CDR2 as YNFKEQ. The CDR3 has 16 residues. Trimming left V 5 bases short and J 1 base short, with 17 bases between. As DNA, the CDR3 is TGTGCCAGCAGCGAATGGGGAAACACAGGCCAAGAGACCCAGTACTTC. Translating it yields CASSEWGNTGQETQYF.

The chain combines TRBV14 with TRBJ2-3; D not resolved. Germline values: CDR1 SGHDN, CDR2 FVKESK. Deletions cut 2 bases from V and 5 bases from J, with 17 bases between. The CDR3 consists of 16 residues. The CDR3 is CASSQITQGRRDTQYF. The CDR3 DNA follows: TGTGCCAGCAGCCAAATAACCCAAGGAAGGAGAGATACGCAGTATTTT.

The genes are TRBV9 and TRBJ1-1, with 10 bases aligning to TRBD1. From germline, CDR1 is SGDLS and CDR2 YYNGEE. With V trimmed by 4 bases and J by 3 bases, 9 bases remained unmatched. This CDR3 contains 16 residues. DNA for the CDR3: TGTGCCAGCAGCTTGACAGGGGGCAGGGGGGACACTGAAGCTTTCTTT. This sequence encodes CASSLTGGRGDTEAFF.